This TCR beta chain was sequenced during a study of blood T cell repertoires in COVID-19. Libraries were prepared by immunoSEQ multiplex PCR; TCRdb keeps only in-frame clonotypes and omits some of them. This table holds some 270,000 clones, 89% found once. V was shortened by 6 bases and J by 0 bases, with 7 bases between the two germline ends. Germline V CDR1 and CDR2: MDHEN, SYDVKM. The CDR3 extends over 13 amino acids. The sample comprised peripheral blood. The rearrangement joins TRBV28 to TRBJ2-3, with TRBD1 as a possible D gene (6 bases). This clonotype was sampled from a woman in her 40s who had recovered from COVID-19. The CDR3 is CASRGASTDTQYF. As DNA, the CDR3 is TGTGCCAGCAGGGGGGCTAGCACAGATACGCAGTATTTT.